This T cell receptor (beta chain) was sequenced for a study of blood T cell repertoires in COVID-19. On the study more broadly: Samples taken during acute and convalescent COVID-19 were collected in the United States, Italy and Spain.

The CDR3 loop spans 15 amino acids. V dropped 6 bases and J dropped 7; count of bases not matched to a gene: 8. Germline CDR1 reads SGHVS; CDR2 reads FQNEAQ. Some clones are missing from TCRdb's copy, which holds only in-frame ones; the method was immunoSEQ multiplex PCR. The sample holds some 460,000 clones; around 89% are singletons and the top ten take 4% to 5.5%. This receptor was taken from a woman in her thirties with acute or convalescent COVID-19. The rearrangement links TRBV7-8 to TRBJ1-6, with 8 bases identical to TRBD1. Source material: peripheral blood. The CDR3 DNA is TGTGCCAGCAGATACAGCGGACAGGGAAATTCACCCCTCCACTTT. Amino acid sequence: CASRYSGQGNSPLHF.